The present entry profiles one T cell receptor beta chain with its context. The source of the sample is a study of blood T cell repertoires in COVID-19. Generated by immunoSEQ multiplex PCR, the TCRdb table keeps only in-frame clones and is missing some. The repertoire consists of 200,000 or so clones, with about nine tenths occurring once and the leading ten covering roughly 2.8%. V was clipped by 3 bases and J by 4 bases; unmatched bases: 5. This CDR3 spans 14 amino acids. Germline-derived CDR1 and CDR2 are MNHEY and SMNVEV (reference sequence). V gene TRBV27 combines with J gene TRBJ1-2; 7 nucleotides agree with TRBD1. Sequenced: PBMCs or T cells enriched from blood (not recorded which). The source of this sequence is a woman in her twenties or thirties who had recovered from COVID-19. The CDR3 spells CASSFSWTGYGYTF. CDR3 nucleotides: TGTGCCAGCAGTTTTTCGTGGACAGGCTATGGCTACACCTTC.